The 20 T cell receptor beta chains reported below all come from one sample, sequenced in a study of shared clonotypes between healthy human individuals. Generated by immunoSEQ multiplex PCR, the TCRdb table keeps only in-frame clones and is missing some. The table shows about 1.5 million clones, with around 98% occurring only once. The sequenced material came from naive CD4+ T cells sorted from blood. Subset: CD45RA+ positively selected. These receptors were obtained from a young man in good health.

The V gene is TRBV14, the J gene TRBJ1-5, with TRBD1 identical over 9 bases. Unmatched junction bases numbered 3, after V lost 3 bases and J lost 0 bases. CDR1 and CDR2 (germline): SGHDN, FVKESK. CDR3 size: 16 residues. The CDR3 here is CASSHWTGVSNQPQHF. Here the CDR3 DNA reads TGTGCCAGCAGCCATTGGACAGGGGTTAGCAATCAGCCCCAGCATTTT.

The chain has TRBV9 and TRBJ2-4, with TRBD2 matching over 16 bases. V was pared by 3 bases and J by 9 bases, with 6 bases of the junction left unmatched. The germline V gene encodes CDR1 SGDLS and CDR2 YYNGEE. The CDR3 is 16 residues long. CDR3 in DNA: TGTGCCAGCAGCGCTGGGGGACTAGCGGGAGGGTCCATTCAGTACTTC. It is translated as CASSAGGLAGGSIQYF.

V usage is TRBV7-9 and J usage is TRBJ2-5; 15 bases match TRBD2. The J segment lost 2 bases and the V segment lost 3 bases, leaving 7 bases of the junction unmatched. Germline V gene data show CDR1 as SEHNR and CDR2 as FQNEAQ (reference sequence). The CDR3 has 18 residues. The CDR3 here is CASSFGLAGGPGQETQYF. CDR3 sequence (DNA): TGTGCCAGCAGCTTCGGACTAGCGGGAGGGCCTGGGCAAGAGACCCAGTACTTC.

The chain is built from TRBV5-4 and TRBJ2-2, with unresolved D. CDR1 and CDR2 from the germline V gene are SGHNT and YYREEE (reference sequence). The V gene lost 4 bases and the J gene lost 5 bases, with 12 bases spanning the gap. The CDR3 is made up of 14 amino acids. The DNA for the CDR3 is TGTGCCAGCAGCAGGGCCCAAGTGACCGGGGAGCTGTTTTTT. This codes for CASSRAQVTGELFF.

The genes are TRBV5-1 and TRBJ2-7; 11 bases are shared with TRBD1. The CDR3 length is 13 residues. Germline V gene lookup returns CDR1 SGHRS and CDR2 YFSETQ. With 3 bases clipped from V and 7 bases from J, the junction kept 3 bases outside the gene matches. CDR3 sequence (DNA): TGCGCCAGCAGCTGGGGACAGGGGGATGAGCAGTACTTC. It yields the protein CASSWGQGDEQYF. Together with reference TRBV5-1 and TRBJ2-7, the CDR3 gives the full variable domain: KAGVTQTPRYLIKTRGQQVTLSCSPISGHRSVSWYQQTPGQGLQFLFEYFSETQRNKGNFPGRFSGRQFSNSRSEMNVSTLELGDSALYLCASSWGQGDEQYFGPGTRLTVT.

Regarding this clone: The same CDR3 is also encoded by other DNA sequences in this sample. The chain uses TRBV5-1 and TRBJ2-1; D is unclear. CDR1 is SGHRS and CDR2 is YFSETQ in the germline V gene. Trimming left V 0 bases short and J 5 bases short, with 9 bases between. The CDR3 contains 14 residues. The CDR3 DNA reads TGCGCCAGCAGCTTGGGTACCGGCAACAATGAGCAGTTCTTC. It is translated as CASSLGTGNNEQFF.

CDR3 nucleotides: TGTGCCAGCAGCGCCCTCCACACCCGAACCACAGATACGCAGTATTTT. Its protein is CASSALHTRTTDTQYF. This chain uses TRBV9 with TRBJ2-3; D gene uncertain. The V gene lost 3 bases and the J gene lost 2 bases, with 16 bases spanning the gap. The CDR3 loop spans 16 amino acids. Germline loops: CDR1 SGDLS, CDR2 YYNGEE.

The V call is TRBV6-5, the J call TRBJ2-2; no clear D gene. CDR1 MNHEY and CDR2 SVGAGI come from the germline V gene. V lost 1 base to trimming and J lost 3 bases, with 9 bases between them. The CDR3 has 15 residues. DNA of the CDR3: TGTGCCAGCAGTTACTGGGGTCCGGACACCGGGGAGCTGTTTTTT. The encoded protein is CASSYWGPDTGELFF.

The V call is TRBV5-1, the J call TRBJ1-1, with D possibly being TRBD1 (6 bases). Germline CDR1 is SGHRS and CDR2 is YFSETQ. V lost 1 base, J lost 1 base, and 11 bases lay in between. This CDR3 spans 15 amino acids. DNA for the CDR3: TGCGCCAGCAGCTTGAATGCAGGGGCGAACACTGAAGCTTTCTTT. Amino acid sequence: CASSLNAGANTEAFF.

This clone came up once. The chain has TRBV18 and TRBJ2-7; 8 nucleotides line up with TRBD2. With V trimmed by 4 bases and J by 5 bases, 10 bases remained unmatched. The germline V gene has CDR1 KGHSH and CDR2 LQKENI. The CDR3 is 15 amino acids. This CDR3 is CASSLGRGAGDEQYF. CDR3 coding DNA: TGTGCCAGCTCACTCGGGCGGGGAGCGGGGGACGAGCAGTACTTC.

The CDR3 region is CASSPGTGLNTGELFF. As DNA, the CDR3 is TGCGCCAGCAGTCCCGGGACAGGATTGAACACCGGGGAGCTGTTTTTT. This sequence joins TRBV23-1 and TRBJ2-2; 8 bases are a match to TRBD1. TRBV23-1 is recorded as an ORF, its role being uncertain. The ends lost 4 bases at V and 1 base at J; junction bases unmatched: 5. The CDR3 length is 16 residues.

A single count supports this clone. The rearrangement joins TRBV5-4 to TRBJ2-3; D not resolved. Trimming removed 4 bases from V and 5 bases from J, with 14 bases in between. Germline V CDR1 and CDR2: SGHNT, YYREEE (reference sequence). The CDR3 is made up of 14 amino acids. The CDR3 loop is CASSHRAVGDTQYF. The CDR3 DNA reads as TGTGCCAGCAGCCATCGTGCGGTGGGAGATACGCAGTATTTT. The full variable domain, rest sourced from reference TRBV5-4 and TRBJ2-3, is ETGVTQSPTHLIKTRGQQVTLRCSSQSGHNTVSWYQQALGQGPQFIFQYYREEENGRGNFPPRFSGLQFPNYSSELNVNALELDDSALYLCASSHRAVGDTQYFGPGTRLTVL.

The rearrangement links TRBV18 to TRBJ1-3; tentative D call: TRBD1 (6 bases). Germline lookup yields CDR1 KGHSH and CDR2 LQKENI. V was clipped by 6 bases and J by 1 base, with 13 bases between them. This CDR3 has 15 residues. The CDR3 reads CASSPQGRSGNTIYF. The CDR3 bases are TGTGCCAGCTCTCCCCAGGGGAGGTCTGGAAACACCATATATTTT.

In the case of this clone: At one boundary the junction diverges from the germline segment, which might be a read error. The rearrangement uses TRBV28 and TRBJ2-2; D gene ambiguous. The CDR3 length is 17 residues. Germline values: CDR1 MDHEN, CDR2 SYDVKM. CDR3 bases: TGTGCCAGCATTTTAAGCTTTGTGGTTGGGAACACCGGGGAGCTGTTTTTT. Protein: CASILSFVVGNTGELFF.

The rearrangement uses TRBV6-5 and TRBJ2-7, with D unclear. With 5 bases removed from V and 8 bases from J, the gap between germline ends came to 16 bases. The CDR3 totals 13 residues. Germline V gene data show CDR1 as MNHEY and CDR2 as SVGAGI. The CDR3 region has the DNA TGTGCCAGCAGTCGAGGACCCAATCTAAAGCAGTACTTC. Residues: CASSRGPNLKQYF.

Regarding this clone: Other DNA sequences in this specimen translate into the identical CDR3. V and J are TRBV7-2 and TRBJ2-7, with D perhaps TRBD1 (5 bases). CDR3 length equals 13 residues. Trimming left V 1 base short and J 3 bases short, with 7 bases between. Germline assignment: CDR1 SGHTA and CDR2 FQGNSA. The CDR3 sequence is CASSLDRRYEQYF. The CDR3 DNA reads TGTGCCAGCAGCTTAGACAGGCGCTACGAGCAGTACTTC.

This clone occurred once. The chain has TRBV11-2 and TRBJ2-1; D gene unclear. V gave up 1 base and J gave up 0 bases, with 7 bases separating them. The CDR3 spans 15 residues. CDR1 is SGHAT, CDR2 FQNNGV, per germline. The CDR3 coding sequence is TGTGCCAGCAGCTTAGCACAACCCTCCTACAATGAGCAGTTCTTC. Its translation: CASSLAQPSYNEQFF.

This clone was seen a single time. The CDR3 sequence: CASKAASVADLSYEQYF. The CDR3 DNA sequence: TGTGCCAGCAAGGCAGCTTCGGTAGCGGACCTCTCCTACGAGCAGTACTTC. V gene TRBV27 combines with J gene TRBJ2-7; perhaps TRBD2 as D (6 bases). The CDR3 totals 17 residues. Germline CDR1 reads MNHEY; CDR2 reads SMNVEV (reference sequence). With 7 bases removed from V and 0 bases from J, the gap between germline ends came to 22 bases.

The chain employs TRBV29-1 and TRBJ1-1; tentatively, D is TRBD1 (5 bases). This CDR3 region has 11 residues. CDR1 is SQVTM, CDR2 ANQGSEA, per germline. The CDR3: CRTADTSEAFF. CDR3 nucleotides: TGCAGAACCGCGGACACCTCTGAAGCTTTCTTT.

The rearrangement uses TRBV19 and TRBJ1-1, with D uncertain. Germline values: CDR1 LNHDA, CDR2 SQIVND (reference sequence). The CDR3 extends over 15 amino acids. The V gene lost 7 bases and the J gene lost 4 bases, with 19 bases spanning the gap. CDR3 sequence: CASTSNWASGTEAFF. CDR3 sequence (DNA): TGTGCCAGTACCTCAAATTGGGCCTCGGGCACTGAAGCTTTCTTT.